This T cell receptor beta chain was identified during a study of human T cells and chemical hapten exposure. There are a few counts of this clonotype. Germline V CDR1 and CDR2: SGHTA, FQGTGA. The CDR3 length is 20 residues. V gave up 5 bases and J gave up 2 bases; unmatched junction bases: 18. Time point noted: patch test 1, 2 weeks after DPC sensitization. Treatment specified: therapeutic diphenylcyclopropenone sensitization with weekly scalp DPC. Individual cDNA molecules (in the library) carried attached unique molecular identifiers. In the source study's methods: Between roughly 20,000 and 690,600 TCRs appeared in each sample, and the median stood at around 92,000. Each CDR3 protein is one row after TCRdb ran MiXCR on the RACE reads. The V and J calls, along with clone size, are taken from TCRdb and not from the paper's own processing. The sample has fewer than 150,000 distinct CDR3 sequences, roughly 13% seen once; the top ten hold 0.9% to 0.95%.

The rearrangement joins TRBV7-3 to TRBJ2-3; 11 nucleotides line up with TRBD2. The clonotype comes from a young man with alopecia areata. Some clones in this sample may be carry-over from other donors' samples. The material sequenced was whole blood, taken in connection with sensitization to the hapten diphenylcyclopropenone (DPC). CDR3 nucleotide sequence: TGTGCCAGCAGCGCCACCTCTAGCGGGGGGCACCAGAGAGTCACAGATACGCAGTATTTT. Protein product: CASSATSSGGHQRVTDTQYF.